Each of the 17 T cell receptor beta chains below was sequenced from the same sample in a study of cytomegalovirus exposure and HLA in healthy donors. The PCR had 60 Vbeta and 13 Jbeta primers. Sequencing used immunoSEQ multiplex PCR; TCRdb keeps in-frame clones, though not all of them. The table has 130,000 to 150,000 clones, nearly 80% seen once. The material sequenced was PBMCs. Receptors originate from a male donor in good health and CMV-seronegative.

V usage is TRBV9 and J usage is TRBJ2-2; D gene unclear. V gave up 0 bases and J gave up 7 bases, with 13 bases separating them. Germline-derived CDR1 and CDR2 are SGDLS and YYNGEE. The CDR3 length is 15 residues. For the CDR3, the DNA is TGTGCCAGCAGCGTAGATTATACATACCTCGGGGAGCTGTTTTTT. This translates into CASSVDYTYLGELFF.

This clone came up once. This chain uses TRBV6-1 with TRBJ1-3; 7 positions agree with TRBD1. This CDR3 spans 11 amino acids. Germline loops: CDR1 MNHNS, CDR2 SASEGT. The V segment lost 7 bases and the J segment 10 bases; nucleotides outside the gene matches: 4. The CDR3 sequence is CASTAGGTIYF. CDR3 DNA sequence: TGTGCCAGCACCGCAGGGGGAACCATATATTTT.

The chain couples TRBV30 to TRBJ1-1, with D perhaps TRBD1 (5 bases). The CDR3 contains 13 residues. Per the germline V gene, CDR1 is GTSNPN and CDR2 is SVGIG (reference sequence). Trimming left V 3 bases short and J 1 base short, with 9 bases between. The CDR3 reads CAWSSGQNTEAFF. DNA for the CDR3: TGTGCCTGGAGCTCCGGACAGAACACTGAAGCTTTCTTT.

The rearrangement uses TRBV5-1 and TRBJ2-1; D not certain. This CDR3 contains 14 residues. Germline assignment: CDR1 SGHRS and CDR2 YFSETQ. The germline V and J ends were trimmed by 4 bases and 0 bases, with 8 bases remaining between them. The CDR3 sequence is CASSAYSSYNEQFF. The CDR3 bases are TGCGCCAGCAGCGCCTACAGCTCCTACAATGAGCAGTTCTTC.

J is TRBJ1-1 and V is TRBV18; D gene uncertain. This CDR3 is built from 15 residues. V lost 4 bases to trimming and J lost 3 bases, with 15 bases between them. Germline CDR1 KGHSH, CDR2 LQKENI. CDR3 DNA: TGTGCCAGCTCACTCATGAGGTTCGGGGACACTGAAGCTTTCTTT. Its translation: CASSLMRFGDTEAFF.

This CDR3 reads CASSPLAGFSYEQYF. CDR3 nucleotide sequence: TGTGCCAGCAGTCCGCTAGCGGGGTTCTCCTACGAGCAGTACTTC. V gene TRBV7-2 combines with J gene TRBJ2-7; 9 positions match TRBD2. Trimming took 6 bases from V and 0 from J; bases not matched to a gene: 6. This CDR3 comprises 15 residues. Germline values: CDR1 SGHTA, CDR2 FQGNSA.

The chain recombines TRBV28 with TRBJ1-1; weak D call: TRBD1 (6 bases). Germline values: CDR1 MDHEN, CDR2 SYDVKM. The V end lost 5 bases, the J end lost 0 bases, and 10 bases lay between the germline ends. The CDR3 contains 14 residues. The CDR3 is CASSPGQLNTEAFF. The CDR3, as DNA: TGTGCCAGCAGTCCCGGACAGCTGAACACTGAAGCTTTCTTT.

The V call is TRBV19, the J call TRBJ2-2; 8 nucleotides match TRBD1. CDR1 is LNHDA and CDR2 is SQIVND in the germline V gene (reference sequence). CDR3 length equals 16 residues. The V segment lost 4 bases and the J segment 7 bases; nucleotides outside the gene matches: 11. CDR3: CASSTPDRVGRGELFF. CDR3 sequence (DNA): TGTGCCAGTAGTACCCCGGACAGGGTCGGGCGCGGGGAGCTGTTTTTT. Variable domain in full (rest from reference TRBV19 and TRBJ2-2): DGGITQSPKYLFRKEGQNVTLSCEQNLNHDAMYWYRQDPGQGLRLIYYSQIVNDFQKGDIAEGYSVSREKKESFPLTVTSAQKNPTAFYLCASSTPDRVGRGELFFGEGSRLTVL.

This clone appeared a single time. The chain uses TRBV6-6 and TRBJ2-4; perhaps TRBD1 as D (8 bases). V dropped 0 bases and J dropped 15 bases, with 12 bases sitting between them. Germline CDR1 is MNHNY and CDR2 is SVGAGI (reference sequence). The CDR3 consists of 12 residues. The DNA for the CDR3 is TGTGCCAGCAGTTACTCGACAGGGGAGGGGTACTTC. Its protein is CASSYSTGEGYF.

The chain has TRBV29-1 and TRBJ2-1; 8 nucleotides align to TRBD2. With 2 bases clipped from V and 0 bases from J, the junction kept 3 bases outside the gene matches. Germline V CDR1 and CDR2: SQVTM, ANQGSEA. The CDR3 is 15 amino acids. CDR3 coding DNA: TGCAGCGTTGAAACTAGCGGACTCTCCTACAATGAGCAGTTCTTC. Encoded protein: CSVETSGLSYNEQFF.

The chain recombines TRBV7-2 with TRBJ1-2, with D uncertain. Germline V gives CDR1 SGHTA, CDR2 FQGNSA. The CDR3 loop spans 12 amino acids. V lost 3 bases and J lost 4, with 6 bases in between. The CDR3 here is CASSFYSYGYTF. CDR3 sequence (DNA): TGTGCCAGCAGCTTTTACAGCTATGGCTACACCTTC.

The V gene is TRBV27, the J gene TRBJ2-5; 10 nucleotides align to TRBD2. TRBJ2-7 matches the DNA end more closely, so the J call is doubtful. Looked up from germline, CDR1 is MNHEY and CDR2 is SMNVEV (reference sequence). This CDR3 contains 18 residues. CDR3 amino acids: CASSLFGQREGRAYEQYF. CDR3 bases: TGTGCCAGCAGTTTATTCGGCCAGCGGGAGGGCCGGGCCTACGAGCAGTACTTC.

V gene TRBV5-4 combines with J gene TRBJ1-2; the D is unclear. This CDR3 is 14 amino acids long. Per germline, CDR1 SGHNT and CDR2 YYREEE (reference sequence). V lost 5 bases and J lost 0, with 11 bases in between. Here the CDR3 DNA reads TGTGCCAGCAGAGCCCAGGCTTCTAACTATGGCTACACCTTC. Translating it yields CASRAQASNYGYTF.

This sequence joins TRBV19 and TRBJ2-6, with D possibly TRBD1 on 5 matching bases. The CDR3 has 15 residues. The ends were cut back, 5 bases at V and 1 base at J, with 9 bases in the middle. Germline V gene sequence: CDR1 LNHDA, CDR2 SQIVND (reference sequence). The CDR3 DNA sequence: TGTGCCAGTAGTTCACAGGAATCTGGGGCCAACGTCCTGACTTTC. It yields the protein CASSSQESGANVLTF.

The rearrangement uses TRBV7-9 and TRBJ2-4; TRBD1 aligns across 8 bases. The CDR3 runs 12 residues. Trimming cost V 4 bases and J 16 bases; bases outside gene matches: 9. CDR1 and CDR2 from the germline V gene are SEHNR and FQNEAQ (reference sequence). CDR3 coding DNA: TGTGCCAGCAGCTCTCTACAGGGGGTAACTTACTTC. This gives the protein CASSSLQGVTYF.

This sequence joins TRBV25-1 and TRBJ2-2, with D maybe TRBD2 (6 bases). The ends were cut back, 6 bases at V and 4 bases at J, with 12 bases in the middle. The length of the CDR3 is 14 residues. The germline V gene encodes CDR1 MGHDK and CDR2 SYGVNS. CDR3 loop: CASSSNGGTGELFF. CDR3 sequence (DNA): TGTGCCAGCAGCAGCAACGGGGGCACCGGGGAGCTGTTTTTT.

The chain uses TRBV7-3 and TRBJ2-1, with D tentatively TRBD1 (7 bases). The CDR3 is made up of 15 amino acids. The V gene lost 0 bases and the J gene lost 7 bases, with 13 bases spanning the gap. CDR1 and CDR2 from the germline V gene are SGHTA and FQGTGA. CDR3 nucleotides: TGTGCCAGCAGCTTAACCCCCAGGGGGGCAAATGAGCAGTTCTTC. As protein: CASSLTPRGANEQFF.